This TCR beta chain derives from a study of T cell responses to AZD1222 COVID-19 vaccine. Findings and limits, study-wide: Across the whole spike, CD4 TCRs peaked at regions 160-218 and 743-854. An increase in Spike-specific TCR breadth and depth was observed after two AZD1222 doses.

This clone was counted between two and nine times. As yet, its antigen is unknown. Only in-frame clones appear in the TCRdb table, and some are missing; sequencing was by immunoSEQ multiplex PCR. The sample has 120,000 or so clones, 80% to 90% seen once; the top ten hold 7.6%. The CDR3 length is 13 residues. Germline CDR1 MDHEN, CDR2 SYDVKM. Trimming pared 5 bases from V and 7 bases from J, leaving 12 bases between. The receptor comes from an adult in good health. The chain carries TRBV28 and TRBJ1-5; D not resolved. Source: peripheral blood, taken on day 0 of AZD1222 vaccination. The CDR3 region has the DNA TGTGCCAGCAGTCCCAACACAATGCAGCCCCAGCATTTT. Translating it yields CASSPNTMQPQHF.